This T cell receptor (beta chain) was found in a study of tumor-infiltrating lymphocytes in primary liver carcinoma. Overall study findings and caveats: Tumors and blood were compared for top-250-clone fraction, and tumors had the significantly higher value (p = 0.039). In the absence of sorting, bulk samples left CD4+ and CD8+ repertoires uncompared.

Synthesis of TCR beta cDNA was carried out from 500 ng total RNA with a constant-region primer. It was through three nested multiplex PCR rounds of slightly modified ARM-PCR that TCR beta libraries arose. TCRdb re-derived calls from the multiplex PCR reads in MiXCR, one entry per CDR3 protein. The profile shows fewer than 350,000 distinct CDR3 sequences, 50% to 70% of them singletons. Points on this clonotype: The target antigen is unknown. A much more abundant neighbour one base away suggests this may be a read error.

Blood RNA originated from unsorted whole blood, with germline DNA additionally extracted. Material for sequencing was peripheral blood. This TCR was sampled from a man aged 40-55 years with primary liver carcinoma and hepatitis B virus infection.

CDR3 DNA: TGTACCAGCAGTTTTTCCCCGGGACGGAATAATGAAAAACTGTTTTTT. The encoded protein is CTSSFSPGRNNEKLFF. J is TRBJ1-4 and V is TRBV6-1; TRBD1 is a possible D gene (5 bases). CDR1 and CDR2 (germline): MNHNS, SASEGT. The length of the CDR3 is 16 residues.